The 10 T cell receptor beta chains below were found in one sample sequenced in a study of cytotoxic CD8 clonotypes in ibrutinib-treated CLL. Sequencing used immunoSEQ multiplex PCR; TCRdb keeps in-frame clones, though not all of them. Among about 120,000 clones listed, approximately 58% were seen once. Sequenced here: PBMCs, sampled after 24 months of ibrutinib treatment. The origin of the receptors is a human donor with chronic lymphocytic leukemia.

The gene calls are TRBV4-3 and TRBJ1-5, with no clear D. Germline V CDR1 and CDR2: LGHNA, YSLEER. CDR3 size: 14 residues. The V end was cut by 0 bases, the J end by 6 bases, with 9 bases between. The CDR3 loop reads CASSQDWVAQPQHF. The CDR3 DNA reads as TGCGCCAGCAGCCAAGATTGGGTTGCTCAGCCCCAGCATTTT.

The rearrangement links TRBV7-9 to TRBJ2-1; a possible D gene is TRBD1 (6 bases). The V gene's germline CDR1 is SEHNR and CDR2 FQNEAQ (reference sequence). CDR3 length: 15 amino acids. V lost 2 bases and J 6 bases, leaving 14 bases between the germline ends. Written as DNA, the CDR3 is TGTGCCAGCAGCTTAAGGGAACAGGGAACCAATGAGCAGTTCTTC. It codes for CASSLREQGTNEQFF. Full variable domain (missing parts from reference TRBV7-9 and TRBJ2-1): DTGVSQNPRHKITKRGQNVTFRCDPISEHNRLYWYRQTLGQGPEFLTYFQNEAQLEKSRLLSDRFSAERPKGSFSTLEIQRTEQGDSAMYLCASSLREQGTNEQFFGPGTRLTVL.

The chain has TRBV2 and TRBJ1-5, with D tentatively TRBD1 (5 bases). V was shortened by 3 bases and J by 6 bases, with 6 bases between the two germline ends. Germline V CDR1 and CDR2: SNHLY, FYNNEI. CDR3 size: 12 residues. The CDR3 spells CASSDGTQPQHF. The CDR3 DNA sequence: TGTGCCAGCAGTGATGGGACTCAGCCCCAGCATTTT. Supplemented by reference TRBV2 and TRBJ1-5, the full variable domain reads EPEVTQTPSHQVTQMGQEVILRCVPISNHLYFYWYRQILGQKVEFLVSFYNNEISEKSEIFDDQFSVERPDGSNFTLKIRSTKLEDSAMYFCASSDGTQPQHFGDGTRLSIL.

The count of this clone is one. This chain connects TRBV6-1 to TRBJ1-2; the D is unclear. The V and J ends lost 3 bases and 1 base respectively, with 12 bases between them. Germline CDR1 and CDR2: MNHNS and SASEGT. The CDR3 is 15 residues long. For the CDR3, the DNA is TGTGCCAGCAGTGAGGCTTGGACGGTTAACTATGGCTACACCTTC. It translates to CASSEAWTVNYGYTF.

This chain connects TRBV25-1 to TRBJ1-4, with D unclear. The length of the CDR3 is 16 residues. Germline lookup yields CDR1 MGHDK and CDR2 SYGVNS. V dropped 3 bases and J dropped 4 bases, with 15 bases sitting between them. As DNA, the CDR3 is TGTGCCAGCAGTGACTCTCGTAAGGGCGGTAATGAAAAACTGTTTTTT. Translating it yields CASSDSRKGGNEKLFF.

The chain links TRBV19 to TRBJ2-5; 8 bases are a match to TRBD1. CDR1 and CDR2 (germline): LNHDA, SQIVND (reference sequence). This CDR3 has 14 amino acids. J gave up 5 bases and V 5 bases, and 7 bases lay outside the gene matches. CDR3 nucleotides: TGTGCCAGTAGTGCGGACAGGGCTTCGGAGACCCAGTACTTC. It translates to CASSADRASETQYF.

The chain uses TRBV2 and TRBJ1-5; maybe TRBD1 (5 bases). Germline V CDR1 and CDR2: SNHLY, FYNNEI. V was cut by 0 bases and J by 4 bases, with 13 bases left in between. CDR3 length: 16 residues. In DNA form, the CDR3 reads TGTGCCAGCAGTGAAGCAGGCCAGGGACTGAATCAGCCCCAGCATTTT. This encodes CASSEAGQGLNQPQHF.

The chain carries TRBV11-3 and TRBJ2-7; TRBD2 matches at 7 bases. Germline-derived CDR1 and CDR2 are SGHNT and YENEEA. The CDR3 sequence is 13 residues long. Germline trimming cut 4 bases from V and 7 bases from J; bases unmatched to any gene: 7. The CDR3 nucleotides read TGTGCCAGCAGCTCGGACTGGACTAGGGAGCAGTACTTC. This translates into CASSSDWTREQYF.

The chain employs TRBV16 and TRBJ1-6; D is uncertain. The V end was cut by 2 bases, the J end by 8 bases, with 7 bases between. The CDR3 contains 13 residues. Germline-derived CDR1 and CDR2 are KGHSY and FQNENV. Here the CDR3 reads CASSQQEDSPLHF. DNA of the CDR3: TGTGCCAGCAGCCAACAAGAGGATTCACCCCTCCACTTT. Looking up the rest from reference TRBV16 and TRBJ1-6 gives the full variable domain: GEEVAQTPKHLVRGEGQKAKLYCAPIKGHSYVFWYQQVLKNEFKFLISFQNENVFDETGMPKERFSAKCLPNSPCSLEIQATKLEDSAVYFCASSQQEDSPLHFGNGTRLTVT.

Only a few counts were recorded for this clone. The rearrangement joins TRBV5-6 to TRBJ2-7; 8 positions match TRBD1. This CDR3 is built from 15 residues. J lost 1 base, V lost 0 bases, and 3 bases had no gene match. Germline V CDR1 and CDR2: SGHDT, YYEEEE. The CDR3 protein is CASSLGGTGSYEQYF. CDR3 sequence (DNA): TGTGCCAGCAGCTTGGGAGGGACAGGATCCTACGAGCAGTACTTC. Using reference TRBV5-6 and TRBJ2-7 for the parts outside the CDR3, the full variable domain is DAGVTQSPTHLIKTRGQQVTLRCSPKSGHDTVSWYQQALGQGPQFIFQYYEEEERQRGNFPDRFSGHQFPNYSSELNVNALLLGDSALYLCASSLGGTGSYEQYFGPGTRLTVT.